This entry lists 26 T cell receptor beta chains sequenced from one sample in a study of beta chain features in type 1 diabetes. Their target antigens are unknown. Whole-study findings and limits: TCRB CDR3 length was moderately but significantly reduced in all four CD4+ subsets of Type 1 diabetes patients.

The isolated RNA, all of it, was reverse transcribed, so expressed TCRB transcripts were what got sequenced. Only in-frame clones appear in the TCRdb table, and some are missing; sequencing was by immunoSEQ multiplex PCR. Of 600,000 to 700,000 clones listed, roughly an eighth are singletons. Sequencing was done on a sample of naive CD4+ T cells from blood. These receptors were obtained from a man aged 30 to 45 with type 1 diabetes.

The CDR3 sequence: CATSSPRGQKDHGYTF. DNA for the CDR3: TGTGCCACCAGCTCTCCTCGGGGACAGAAGGATCATGGCTACACCTTC. V and J are TRBV15 and TRBJ1-2; 7 nucleotides line up with TRBD1. The CDR3 length is 16 residues. Trimming cost V 5 bases and J 6 bases; bases outside gene matches: 15. Germline lookup yields CDR1 LNHNV and CDR2 YYDKDF (reference sequence).

There are a few counts of this clone. This chain uses TRBV28 with TRBJ2-3; D is uncertain. V lost 2 bases to trimming and J lost 1 base, with 10 bases between them. Germline CDR1 is MDHEN and CDR2 is SYDVKM. The length of the CDR3 is 15 residues. CDR3 nucleotides: TGTGCCAGCAGTTTACTCACGCCGGGCACAGATACGCAGTATTTT. Its protein is CASSLLTPGTDTQYF.

The CDR3 nucleotides read TGTGCCAGCAGACAACAGGGTTCCCCCCTCCACTTT. The encoded protein is CASRQQGSPLHF. The rearrangement uses TRBV2 and TRBJ1-6, with a weak D call TRBD1 (6 bases). CDR3 length equals 12 residues. Deletions cut 6 bases from V and 13 bases from J, with 13 bases between. CDR1 and CDR2 (germline): SNHLY, FYNNEI.

In its sample, this clone was seen a few times. The chain joins TRBV27 to TRBJ1-6, with TRBD1 as a possible D gene (5 bases). Trimming left V 2 bases short and J 2 bases short, with 13 bases between. The V gene's germline CDR1 is MNHEY and CDR2 SMNVEV (reference sequence). This CDR3 has 17 amino acids. The CDR3 DNA follows: TGTGCCAGCAGTTTACAGGGCCCCGGTCCCTATAATTCACCCCTCCACTTT. Its translation is CASSLQGPGPYNSPLHF.

This clone appeared a few times. Other DNA sequences in the sample encode the same CDR3. The CDR3 is CSVAGSGNTIYF. The DNA of the CDR3 is TGCAGCGTTGCAGGGTCTGGAAACACCATATATTTT. The chain uses TRBV29-1 and TRBJ1-3; tentatively, D is TRBD1 (5 bases). The length of the CDR3 is 12 residues. Between the trimmed V and J ends, which lost 4 bases and 1 base, there was a span of 5 bases. Germline V gene data show CDR1 as SQVTM and CDR2 as ANQGSEA.

The chain has TRBV27 and TRBJ2-1; TRBD2 agrees at 7 bases. This CDR3 is 15 amino acids long. Per the germline V gene, CDR1 is MNHEY and CDR2 is SMNVEV (reference sequence). After removal of 2 bases from V and 0 bases from J, the junction contained 1 base not matched to a gene. CDR3 protein: CASSLGGGSYNEQFF. As DNA, the CDR3 is TGTGCCAGCAGTTTAGGGGGGGGCTCCTACAATGAGCAGTTCTTC.

This clone occurred a few times. The chain employs TRBV4-2 and TRBJ1-1, with D possibly being TRBD1 (6 bases). Germline-derived CDR1 and CDR2 are LGHNA and YNFKEQ. This CDR3 region has 12 residues. The germline V and J ends were trimmed by 0 bases and 7 bases, with 6 bases remaining between them. The CDR3 region is CASSQEGGEAFF. Here the CDR3 DNA reads TGTGCCAGCAGCCAAGAAGGGGGTGAAGCTTTCTTT.

The chain recombines TRBV27 with TRBJ1-2, with a possible D match to TRBD1 (5 bases). The CDR3 length is 15 residues. From germline, CDR1 is MNHEY and CDR2 SMNVEV (reference sequence). With 6 bases removed from V and 3 bases from J, the gap between germline ends came to 17 bases. CDR3 DNA: TGTGCCAGCAGAAGGCAGGGAGATGTCTACTATGGCTACACCTTC. Protein sequence: CASRRQGDVYYGYTF.

The chain combines TRBV21-1 with TRBJ1-2; the DNA was not compared with TRBD1, the D call given in the table. TRBV21-1 is designated a pseudogene. This CDR3 is built from 14 residues. CDR3 sequence (DNA): TGTGCCAGCCGAGAGACAGCCCTGGGCTATGGCTACACCTTC. It yields the protein CASRETALGYGYTF.

The chain carries TRBV7-9 and TRBJ1-3, with 8 bases aligning to TRBD1. The length of the CDR3 is 16 residues. The germline CDR1 and CDR2 sequences are SEHNR and FQNEAQ (reference sequence). The V and J ends lost 1 base and 2 bases, in that order; junction bases with no gene match: 4. This chain's CDR3 is CASSLGQGRPGNTIYF. The CDR3 DNA reads as TGTGCCAGCAGCTTAGGACAGGGGAGGCCTGGAAACACCATATATTTT.

In regard to this clone: Other DNA sequences in this sample translate to the same CDR3. V is TRBV5-1 and J is TRBJ2-3; D ambiguous. Trimming pared 2 bases from V and 0 bases from J, leaving 4 bases between. Germline V gene lookup returns CDR1 SGHRS and CDR2 YFSETQ. This CDR3 is 13 amino acids long. This chain's CDR3 is CASSLTSTDTQYF. The CDR3 DNA reads TGCGCCAGCAGCTTAACTAGCACAGATACGCAGTATTTT.

This clone was observed a handful of times. The chain is built from TRBV21-1 and TRBJ2-1; the table's TRBD2 call for D was not verified on the DNA. TRBV21-1 is assigned pseudogene status. The CDR3 totals 14 residues. The CDR3 protein is CASSNFREYNEQFF. CDR3 in DNA: TGTGCCAGCAGCAACTTCCGGGAATACAATGAGCAGTTCTTC.

The chain combines TRBV18 with TRBJ1-5, with D maybe TRBD1 (6 bases). The CDR3 extends over 16 amino acids. V dropped 5 bases and J dropped 4 bases, with 18 bases sitting between them. The germline V gene encodes CDR1 KGHSH and CDR2 LQKENI. The CDR3 sequence: CASSSSTGRLNQPQHF. CDR3 coding DNA: TGTGCCAGCTCATCTTCGACAGGACGACTAAATCAGCCCCAGCATTTT.

This clone occurred a few times. The genes are TRBV7-2 and TRBJ1-5; D is ambiguous. V gave up 1 base and J gave up 4 bases, with 8 bases separating them. This CDR3 region has 14 residues. Germline CDR1 reads SGHTA; CDR2 reads FQGNSA. CDR3 sequence (DNA): TGTGCCAGCAGCTTAGATCCGGGGAATCAGCCCCAGCATTTT. It encodes CASSLDPGNQPQHF.

The chain recombines TRBV19 with TRBJ1-2; perhaps TRBD1 as D (5 bases). The CDR3 contains 11 residues. The ends were cut back, 8 bases at V and 7 bases at J, with 11 bases in the middle. Germline V gene lookup returns CDR1 LNHDA and CDR2 SQIVND (reference sequence). In DNA form, the CDR3 reads TGTGCCAGTGACCGGGGGACTGGCTACACCTTC. The encoded protein is CASDRGTGYTF.

V and J are TRBV9 and TRBJ1-1; tentative D call: TRBD1 (6 bases). Germline V gives CDR1 SGDLS, CDR2 YYNGEE. The CDR3 totals 15 residues. Trimming stripped 3 bases from V and 7 bases from J, with 19 bases between. CDR3 sequence: CASSAGTTLGDEAFF. The CDR3 nucleotides read TGTGCCAGCAGCGCGGGGACAACCCTGGGGGATGAAGCTTTCTTT.

The chain links TRBV4-2 to TRBJ2-1; TRBD2 matches 7 bases. The J segment lost 12 bases and the V segment lost 0 bases, leaving 5 bases of the junction unmatched. Germline V gives CDR1 LGHNA, CDR2 YNFKEQ. The CDR3 sequence is 13 residues long. DNA for the CDR3: TGTGCCAGCAGCCAAGATGAACGGGGGGTGCAGTTCTTC. As protein: CASSQDERGVQFF.

This clone was found a few times. J is TRBJ2-2 and V is TRBV6-1; D is ambiguous. Trimming took off 5 bases at V and 6 bases at J, with 13 bases between the two ends. The CDR3 is made up of 14 amino acids. The germline CDR1 and CDR2 sequences are MNHNS and SASEGT. The CDR3: CASSPGRGPGELFF. The CDR3 region has the DNA TGTGCCAGCAGTCCGGGCCGAGGACCCGGGGAGCTGTTTTTT.

Here the CDR3 reads CASSPSPGGNSPLHF. CDR3 bases: TGCGCCAGCAGCCCGAGCCCCGGAGGTAATTCACCCCTCCACTTT. This chain joins TRBV4-3 and TRBJ1-6, with D hard to call. CDR3 length equals 15 residues. Germline V gene data show CDR1 as LGHNA and CDR2 as YSLEER. The V gene lost 4 bases and the J gene lost 6 bases, with 13 bases spanning the gap.

This clone was detected a few times. The chain carries TRBV18 and TRBJ2-5; no definite D call. The V gene lost 1 base and the J gene lost 1 base, with 7 bases spanning the gap. From germline, CDR1 is KGHSH and CDR2 LQKENI. This CDR3 comprises 14 residues. CDR3 bases: TGTGCCAGCTCACCACGGCAGACCCAAGAGACCCAGTACTTC. Translation: CASSPRQTQETQYF.

The CDR3 here is CASSLGPFSNQPQHF. For the CDR3, the DNA is TGTGCCAGCAGCTTGGGTCCGTTTAGCAATCAGCCCCAGCATTTT. The chain uses TRBV5-4 and TRBJ1-5; D unclear. The CDR3 contains 15 residues. Germline V gives CDR1 SGHNT, CDR2 YYREEE (reference sequence). Deletions cut 0 bases from V and 0 bases from J, with 7 bases between.

This clone showed up just once. The V gene is TRBV9, the J gene TRBJ1-5; TRBD1 is a possible D gene (5 bases). Between the trimmed V and J ends, which lost 3 bases and 0 bases, there was a span of 10 bases. CDR1 is SGDLS and CDR2 is YYNGEE in the germline V gene. CDR3 size: 15 residues. The CDR3 DNA reads as TGTGCCAGCAGCGCTACAGGAAATAGCAATCAGCCCCAGCATTTT. This translates into CASSATGNSNQPQHF.

The V gene is TRBV7-3, the J gene TRBJ2-1; TRBD2 might be the D (6 bases). CDR1 is SGHTA and CDR2 is FQGTGA in the germline V gene. Trimming removed 8 bases from V and 4 bases from J, with 12 bases in between. The CDR3 spans 13 residues. CDR3 in amino acids: CASGRDFYNEQFF. The CDR3 region has the DNA TGTGCCAGCGGGCGGGACTTTTACAATGAGCAGTTCTTC.

This clone occurred a few times. CDR3 coding DNA: TGTGCCAGCAGCGTAGTGGAGGGATCCTACAATGAGCAGTTCTTC. It yields the protein CASSVVEGSYNEQFF. V usage is TRBV9 and J usage is TRBJ2-1; TRBD2 might be the D (6 bases). The length of the CDR3 is 15 residues. Germline V gives CDR1 SGDLS, CDR2 YYNGEE. Trimming pared 0 bases from V and 1 base from J, leaving 8 bases between.

The chain has TRBV5-1 and TRBJ1-2; possibly TRBD1 for D (6 bases). Trimming stripped 1 base from V and 2 bases from J, with 12 bases between. There are 15 residues in the CDR3. CDR1 and CDR2 (germline): SGHRS, YFSETQ. CDR3 region: CASSLSTGRNYGYTF. The CDR3 DNA reads TGCGCCAGCAGCTTGTCGACAGGACGGAACTATGGCTACACCTTC.

The chain recombines TRBV27 with TRBJ1-6; perhaps TRBD1 as D (5 bases). Trimming removed 3 bases at V and 9 bases at J, with 21 bases between. Germline V CDR1 and CDR2: MNHEY, SMNVEV (reference sequence). CDR3 length: 17 amino acids. This CDR3 reads CASSLLMGEGTGSPLHF. Written as DNA, the CDR3 is TGTGCCAGCAGTTTGCTTATGGGAGAAGGGACGGGTTCACCCCTCCACTTT.